Listed here are 17 T cell receptor beta chains from one sample, sequenced in a study of cytomegalovirus exposure and HLA in healthy donors. PCR primers comprised 60 Vbeta and 13 Jbeta primers. Assay used: immunoSEQ multiplex PCR; TCRdb lists only in-frame clones, some missing. Of 95,000 to 150,000 clones in the sample, approximately 79% are singletons; the top ten hold 2% to 2.5%. The sequencing input was PBMCs. Receptor source: a man aged 30 to 39 in good health and CMV-seronegative.

J is TRBJ2-3 and V is TRBV11-2, with 9 bases aligning to TRBD1. This CDR3 has 15 residues. Looked up from germline, CDR1 is SGHAT and CDR2 is FQNNGV. V lost 5 bases to trimming and J lost 4 bases; unmatched junction nucleotides: 7. CDR3 bases: TGTGCCAGCAGCCACGGGGACAGGGTGGCAGATACGCAGTATTTT. Protein: CASSHGDRVADTQYF.

The chain is built from TRBV28 and TRBJ2-3, with D unresolved. The CDR3 consists of 11 residues. Trimming stripped 8 bases from V and 10 bases from J, with 13 bases between. In germline, CDR1 is MDHEN, CDR2 SYDVKM. CDR3 in DNA: TGTGCCAGCGGCGGTGGTGTGTCGCAGTATTTT. Protein sequence: CASGGGVSQYF.

The chain is built from TRBV5-1 and TRBJ2-2; a weak D match, TRBD1 (5 bases). There are 14 residues in the CDR3. The ends were cut back, 3 bases at V and 1 base at J, with 7 bases in the middle. Germline V CDR1 and CDR2: SGHRS, YFSETQ. The CDR3 reads CASSSDRNTGELFF. The CDR3 DNA sequence: TGCGCCAGCAGCTCCGACAGGAACACCGGGGAGCTGTTTTTT.

The J gene is TRBJ2-7, the V gene TRBV6-5, with 7 bases that match TRBD1. This CDR3 is built from 13 residues. With V trimmed by 8 bases and J by 1 base, 5 bases remained unmatched. Germline V gene data show CDR1 as MNHEY and CDR2 as SVGAGI. Here the CDR3 DNA reads TGTGCCAGCCTAACCAGGGGGTCCTACGAGCAGTACTTC. This encodes CASLTRGSYEQYF.

Here the CDR3 DNA reads TGCGCCAGCAGCCAAGGACAGGGGGCAAACACCGGGGAGCTGTTTTTT. This sequence encodes CASSQGQGANTGELFF. The chain carries TRBV4-3 and TRBJ2-2; 10 nucleotides align to TRBD1. The ends lost 1 base at V and 2 bases at J; junction bases unmatched: 1. This CDR3 is 16 amino acids long. Looked up from germline, CDR1 is LGHNA and CDR2 is YSLEER.

The J gene is TRBJ2-5, the V gene TRBV7-2; 8 bases fit TRBD2. V dropped 2 bases and J dropped 3; count of bases not matched to a gene: 2. Germline values: CDR1 SGHTA, CDR2 FQGNSA. The CDR3 spans 14 residues. The CDR3: CASSLLAGKETQYF. CDR3 nucleotide sequence: TGTGCCAGCAGCTTATTAGCGGGAAAAGAGACCCAGTACTTC.

The J gene is TRBJ2-3, the V gene TRBV28; maybe TRBD2 (6 bases). Germline loops: CDR1 MDHEN, CDR2 SYDVKM. This CDR3 region has 14 residues. The V end was cut by 6 bases, the J end by 5 bases, with 15 bases between. CDR3 loop: CASSRTITQDTQYF. As DNA, the CDR3 is TGTGCCAGCAGCCGGACTATAACCCAAGATACGCAGTATTTT.

This sequence joins TRBV28 and TRBJ2-2; 7 nucleotides line up with TRBD2. The CDR3 extends over 16 amino acids. Per the germline V gene, CDR1 is MDHEN and CDR2 is SYDVKM. V trimming: 4 bases; J trimming: 2 bases; junction bases outside the gene matches: 7. CDR3 bases: TGTGCCAGCAGTTCTAGGCGGGGGATCAACACCGGGGAGCTGTTTTTT. Translating gives CASSSRRGINTGELFF. The full variable domain, rest sourced from reference TRBV28 and TRBJ2-2, is DVKVTQSSRYLVKRTGEKVFLECVQDMDHENMFWYRQDPGLGLRLIYFSYDVKMKEKGDIPEGYSVSREKKERFSLILESASTNQTSMYLCASSSRRGINTGELFFGEGSRLTVL.

This clone was detected a few times. This sequence joins TRBV4-3 and TRBJ2-3, with TRBD2 as a possible D gene (6 bases). Germline CDR1 LGHNA, CDR2 YSLEER. The CDR3 runs 14 residues. V was pared by 4 bases and J by 0 bases, with 8 bases between. The CDR3 region has the DNA TGCGCCAGCAGCCTTAGCGGCAGCACAGATACGCAGTATTTT. This translates into CASSLSGSTDTQYF.

The chain has TRBV4-3 and TRBJ2-2, with a possible D match to TRBD1 (5 bases). CDR1 LGHNA and CDR2 YSLEER come from the germline V gene. V was clipped by 0 bases and J by 4 bases, with 18 bases between them. CDR3 length: 18 amino acids. The CDR3 reads CASSQELGRQGFTGELFF. The CDR3 DNA sequence: TGCGCCAGCAGCCAAGAGCTAGGAAGGCAGGGATTCACCGGGGAGCTGTTTTTT.

J is TRBJ1-1 and V is TRBV6-1; D not resolved. This CDR3 has 15 amino acids. The germline gives CDR1 MNHNS, CDR2 SASEGT. Trimming stripped 4 bases from V and 3 bases from J, with 15 bases between. The CDR3 nucleotides read TGTGCCAGCAGTGGGTATCGGGTGGGAGACACTGAAGCTTTCTTT. As protein: CASSGYRVGDTEAFF.

The genes are TRBV28 and TRBJ1-1, with D tentatively TRBD1 (6 bases). V shed 8 bases and J shed 4 bases, with 14 bases lying between them. Germline CDR1 reads MDHEN; CDR2 reads SYDVKM. This CDR3 is 13 amino acids long. The CDR3 sequence: CASSAQGLTEAFF. The DNA for the CDR3 is TGTGCCAGCTCAGCACAGGGCCTCACTGAAGCTTTCTTT.

Here the CDR3 DNA reads TGTGCCAGCAGTGAAGCGCGTAGACAGGCCACAGATACGCAGTATTTT. This translates into CASSEARRQATDTQYF. The chain carries TRBV6-1 and TRBJ2-3; TRBD1 might be the D (6 bases). This CDR3 has 16 residues. CDR1 MNHNS and CDR2 SASEGT come from the germline V gene. The V end lost 0 bases, the J end lost 2 bases, and 12 bases lay between the germline ends.

The chain links TRBV2 to TRBJ2-5; TRBD2 aligns across 12 bases. The germline CDR1 and CDR2 sequences are SNHLY and FYNNEI. The CDR3 loop spans 16 amino acids. The V gene end was trimmed by 6 bases and the J gene end by 4 bases; junction bases not matched to a gene: 9. The CDR3 region is CASRLWASGGGETQYF. CDR3 nucleotide sequence: TGTGCCAGCAGACTTTGGGCTAGCGGGGGGGGAGAGACCCAGTACTTC.

The chain is built from TRBV2 and TRBJ2-3; the match to TRBD1 covers 8 bases. The ends lost 8 bases at V and 3 bases at J; junction bases unmatched: 7. Germline V CDR1 and CDR2: SNHLY, FYNNEI. CDR3 length: 14 amino acids. DNA for the CDR3: TGTGCCAGCCACCGGGACAGGCTTACAGATACGCAGTATTTT. This sequence encodes CASHRDRLTDTQYF.

The gene calls are TRBV19 and TRBJ2-5; 8 nucleotides agree with TRBD1. V shed 4 bases and J 2 bases; nucleotides not matched to a gene: 6. The CDR3 has 15 amino acids. Germline V CDR1 and CDR2: LNHDA, SQIVND (reference sequence). Here the CDR3 reads CASSSGQGRQETQYF. The CDR3 nucleotides read TGTGCCAGTAGTAGTGGACAGGGTAGGCAAGAGACCCAGTACTTC.

This clone has a handful of counts. J is TRBJ1-2 and V is TRBV7-9, with D perhaps matching TRBD1 (5 bases). Germline CDR1 reads SEHNR; CDR2 reads FQNEAQ (reference sequence). The CDR3 totals 13 residues. V dropped 4 bases and J dropped 7 bases, with 13 bases sitting between them. Here the CDR3 reads CASSYQGQGGYTF. CDR3 coding DNA: TGTGCCAGCAGCTACCAGGGTCAGGGTGGCTACACCTTC. Looking up the rest from reference TRBV7-9 and TRBJ1-2 gives the full variable domain: DTGVSQNPRHKITKRGQNVTFRCDPISEHNRLYWYRQTLGQGPEFLTYFQNEAQLEKSRLLSDRFSAERPKGSFSTLEIQRTEQGDSAMYLCASSYQGQGGYTFGSGTRLTVV.